This T cell receptor beta chain was identified in a study of blood T cell repertoires in COVID-19. Trimming removed 7 bases from V and 5 bases from J; junction bases left unmatched: 7. The CDR3 has 14 residues. From germline, CDR1 is SGHRS and CDR2 YFSETQ. The protocol was immunoSEQ multiplex PCR, while the TCRdb copy is restricted to in-frame clones and leaves out a portion. The sample has some 150,000 clones; about 85% are singletons. Sequences were obtained from peripheral blood. The source is a woman aged 40-49 years with active or convalescent COVID-19. The rearrangement joins TRBV5-1 to TRBJ2-1; TRBD2 matches at 9 bases. CDR3 in amino acids: CASGRTSENNEQFF. The CDR3 DNA is TGCGCCAGCGGTAGGACTAGCGAGAACAATGAGCAGTTCTTC.